This T cell receptor beta chain was documented in a study of blood T cell repertoires in COVID-19. The germline V gene has CDR1 KGHDR and CDR2 SFDVKD. The length of the CDR3 is 16 residues. The V segment lost 1 base and the J segment 6 bases; nucleotides outside the gene matches: 8. As originally analysed: Amplification of reference gene primers provided the estimated nucleated cell counts. Profiled with immunoSEQ multiplex PCR; TCRdb holds only in-frame clones, not every one. V and J calls and clone size are as listed in that table; D and trimming were resolved from the DNA. The sample yields 50,000 to 65,000 clones, more than 85% seen once.

The sequenced sample was peripheral blood. This chain connects TRBV24-1 to TRBJ2-3; 8 nucleotides agree with TRBD2. This clonotype was obtained from a man between 65 and 80 years old with acute or convalescent COVID-19. The CDR3: CATSDFRAGDVDTQYF. CDR3 DNA: TGTGCCACCAGTGATTTTAGAGCGGGAGACGTGGATACGCAGTATTTT.